What follows are 20 T cell receptor beta chains derived from one specimen sequenced in a study of blood T cell repertoires in COVID-19. Measured with immunoSEQ multiplex PCR; TCRdb has only the in-frame clones, and not every one. The sample lists nearly 100,000 clones, roughly 79% occurring once. Input material: peripheral blood. The receptors here all came from a man aged 65-85 years with acute or convalescent COVID-19.

J is TRBJ2-1 and V is TRBV6-4, with TRBD2 as a possible D gene (6 bases). With 2 bases removed from V and 8 bases from J, the gap between germline ends came to 10 bases. The CDR3 sequence is 13 residues long. Germline assignment: CDR1 MRHNA and CDR2 SNTAGT. CDR3 in amino acids: CASSDLPGDEQFF. The CDR3, as DNA: TGTGCCAGCAGTGACCTCCCGGGGGATGAGCAGTTCTTC.

This rearrangement joins TRBV28 to TRBJ1-2, with TRBD1 matching over 10 bases. CDR1 and CDR2 (germline): MDHEN, SYDVKM. This CDR3 has 17 amino acids. Germline trimming cut 6 bases from V and 0 bases from J; bases unmatched to any gene: 10. CDR3: CASRRPSTGGANYGYTF. For the CDR3, the DNA is TGTGCCAGCAGACGGCCTTCGACAGGGGGCGCTAACTATGGCTACACCTTC.

V gene TRBV18 combines with J gene TRBJ1-3, with unresolved D. V gave up 4 bases and J gave up 2 bases, with 12 bases separating them. Germline V gives CDR1 KGHSH, CDR2 LQKENI. This CDR3 is 15 amino acids long. In nucleotides, the CDR3 is TGTGCCAGCTCACTGACCGAACAGACTGGAAACACCATATATTTT. Translating it yields CASSLTEQTGNTIYF. The full variable domain, with the rest looked up from reference TRBV18 and TRBJ1-3, is NAGVMQNPRHLVRRRGQEARLRCSPMKGHSHVYWYRQLPEEGLKFMVYLQKENIIDESGMPKERFSAEFPKEGPSILRIQQVVRGDSAAYFCASSLTEQTGNTIYFGEGSWLTVV.

This clone is a singleton in its sample. CDR3 residues: CASSLGIQIGGREDTQYF. In nucleotides, the CDR3 is TGTGCCAGCAGCTTAGGCATCCAGATTGGGGGCCGGGAAGATACGCAGTATTTT. This chain links TRBV7-6 with TRBJ2-3; possibly TRBD1 for D (6 bases). From germline, CDR1 is SGHVS and CDR2 FNYEAQ. Trimming stripped 1 base from V and 5 bases from J, with 22 bases between. This CDR3 is built from 18 residues. The full variable domain, in which reference TRBV7-6 and TRBJ2-3 provide the parts outside the CDR3, is GAGVSQSPRYKVTKRGQDVALRCDPISGHVSLYWYRQALGQGPEFLTYFNYEAQQDKSGLPNDRFSAERPEGSISTLTIQRTEQRDSAMYRCASSLGIQIGGREDTQYFGPGTRLTVL.

This clone was found once. J is TRBJ2-5 and V is TRBV5-8; D not resolved. The V end was cut by 5 bases, the J end by 4 bases, with 9 bases between. Germline V gene data show CDR1 as SGHTS and CDR2 as YDEGEE. The length of the CDR3 is 12 residues. CDR3 residues: CASRKFGETQYF. For the CDR3, the DNA is TGTGCCAGCAGGAAGTTCGGAGAGACCCAGTACTTC.

This sequence joins TRBV6-5 and TRBJ1-1, with a tentative D call TRBD1 (6 bases). V lost 6 bases, J lost 1 base, and 12 bases lay in between. Per the germline V gene, CDR1 is MNHEY and CDR2 is SVGAGI. This CDR3 has 14 amino acids. The CDR3 reads CASRGAPRNTEAFF. Here the CDR3 DNA reads TGTGCCAGCAGGGGGGCCCCGAGGAACACTGAAGCTTTCTTT.

CDR3 bases: TGTGCCAGCAGTGAGAGACAGGGGTTGAATACGCAGTATTTT. It yields the protein CASSERQGLNTQYF. The chain uses TRBV6-1 and TRBJ2-3; 8 bases are shared with TRBD1. The CDR3 runs to 14 residues. The J segment lost 7 bases and the V segment lost 3 bases, leaving 6 bases of the junction unmatched. Per germline, CDR1 MNHNS and CDR2 SASEGT.

This chain joins TRBV6-2 or TRBV6-3 and TRBJ2-7; D might be TRBD1 (6 bases). V was pared by 2 bases and J by 3 bases, with 17 bases between. This CDR3 region has 16 residues. From germline, CDR1 is MNHEY and CDR2 SVGEGT. In DNA form, the CDR3 reads TGTGCCAGCAGTTACGGGGTACGGGACAACTTCTACGAGCAGTACTTC. It translates to CASSYGVRDNFYEQYF.

The CDR3 nucleotides read TGTGCCAGCAGCCGGGACAGGTCGTTAGGAAACACCATATATTTT. It translates to CASSRDRSLGNTIYF. The rearrangement joins TRBV5-6 to TRBJ1-3; TRBD1 matches 8 bases. This CDR3 spans 15 amino acids. V gave up 4 bases and J gave up 4 bases; unmatched junction bases: 7. In germline, CDR1 is SGHDT, CDR2 YYEEEE.

The chain links TRBV4-2 to TRBJ2-1; 13 bases are shared with TRBD2. Germline V gene data show CDR1 as LGHNA and CDR2 as YNFKEQ. The CDR3 sequence is 17 residues long. With 0 bases clipped from V and 8 bases from J, the junction kept 7 bases outside the gene matches. CDR3: CASSQDPGLAGVYEQFF. DNA for the CDR3: TGTGCCAGCAGCCAAGATCCCGGACTAGCGGGAGTATATGAGCAGTTCTTC.

This rearrangement joins TRBV5-1 to TRBJ1-1; the match to TRBD1 covers 7 bases. CDR1 is SGHRS, CDR2 YFSETQ, per germline. V dropped 4 bases and J dropped 1; count of bases not matched to a gene: 10. The CDR3 sequence is 16 residues long. In DNA form, the CDR3 reads TGCGCCAGCAGCCCCTACACCGGGACAGAGAACACTGAAGCTTTCTTT. Translation: CASSPYTGTENTEAFF.

The V and J genes are TRBV19 and TRBJ1-5; D call uncertain. V was shortened by 4 bases and J by 4 bases, with 11 bases between the two germline ends. This CDR3 is built from 14 residues. Germline CDR1 and CDR2: LNHDA and SQIVND (reference sequence). The CDR3 region is CASSNPTGNQPQHF. The DNA for the CDR3 is TGTGCCAGTAGTAACCCGACGGGAAATCAGCCCCAGCATTTT.

This chain uses TRBV10-3 with TRBJ2-7; D perhaps matches TRBD2 (5 bases). This CDR3 contains 13 residues. V was pared by 0 bases and J by 4 bases, with 7 bases between. Germline CDR1 and CDR2: ENHRY and SYGVKD. The DNA of the CDR3 is TGTGCCATCAGTGAGTCGTGGACTTACGAGCAGTACTTC. This codes for CAISESWTYEQYF.

CDR3 loop: CASSLDQMRDEQYF. DNA of the CDR3: TGTGCCAGCAGCTTAGATCAGATGCGGGACGAGCAGTACTTC. The chain recombines TRBV7-9 with TRBJ2-7; a possible D gene is TRBD2 (5 bases). The germline V gene encodes CDR1 SEHNR and CDR2 FQNEAQ (reference sequence). The CDR3 is 14 residues long. Trimming removed 1 base at V and 5 bases at J, with 12 bases between.

The CDR3 nucleotides read TGTGCCAGCAGCGCGGGAGGGGGAGATTCCGGGGAGCTGTTTTTT. This gives the protein CASSAGGGDSGELFF. The chain uses TRBV7-9 and TRBJ2-2, with TRBD2 matching over 9 bases. Trimming cost V 5 bases and J 6 bases; bases outside gene matches: 7. This CDR3 has 15 residues. Germline V gene lookup returns CDR1 SEHNR and CDR2 FQNEAQ (reference sequence).

The rearrangement uses TRBV7-3 and TRBJ2-5; D may be TRBD1 (5 bases). Between the trimmed V and J ends, which lost 2 bases and 5 bases, there was a span of 12 bases. CDR3 length: 14 amino acids. The germline CDR1 and CDR2 sequences are SGHTA and FQGTGA. The CDR3 sequence: CASSLSGFGETQYF. For the CDR3, the DNA is TGTGCCAGCAGCTTATCAGGGTTTGGGGAGACCCAGTACTTC.

This clone turned up a few times. The chain is built from TRBV6-6 and TRBJ1-4, with D perhaps matching TRBD1 (6 bases). CDR3 length equals 14 residues. V lost 7 bases and J lost 7, with 16 bases in between. Germline CDR1 reads MNHNY; CDR2 reads SVGAGI (reference sequence). The CDR3 region is CASKGGDKSEKLFF. Written as DNA, the CDR3 is TGTGCCAGCAAGGGGGGGGACAAAAGTGAAAAACTGTTTTTT.

This clone was seen more than once but under ten times. The chain has TRBV28 and TRBJ1-6; D is ambiguous. Trimming left V 3 bases short and J 7 bases short, with 7 bases between. The germline V gene encodes CDR1 MDHEN and CDR2 SYDVKM. CDR3 length: 13 amino acids. The CDR3 bases are TGTGCCAGCAGTTTCCGGGTGAATTCACCCCTCCACTTT. This gives the protein CASSFRVNSPLHF.

Ten or more counts support this clone. The chain couples TRBV9 to TRBJ2-5; 9 bases match TRBD2. The CDR3 spans 16 residues. Germline V gene sequence: CDR1 SGDLS, CDR2 YYNGEE. Unmatched junction bases numbered 12, after V lost 4 bases and J lost 5 bases. In DNA form, the CDR3 reads TGTGCCAGCAGCAGAGGGGGTAGCGGGAGTGGGGAGACCCAGTACTTC. This translates into CASSRGGSGSGETQYF.

The chain recombines TRBV7-9 with TRBJ1-1; the match to TRBD1 covers 7 bases. CDR3 size: 15 residues. J gave up 4 bases and V 5 bases, and 10 bases lay outside the gene matches. CDR1 and CDR2 from the germline V gene are SEHNR and FQNEAQ (reference sequence). The CDR3 DNA follows: TGTGCCAGCAGCCAATCAAAGGGGGCCGGCACTGAAGCTTTCTTT. Protein: CASSQSKGAGTEAFF.